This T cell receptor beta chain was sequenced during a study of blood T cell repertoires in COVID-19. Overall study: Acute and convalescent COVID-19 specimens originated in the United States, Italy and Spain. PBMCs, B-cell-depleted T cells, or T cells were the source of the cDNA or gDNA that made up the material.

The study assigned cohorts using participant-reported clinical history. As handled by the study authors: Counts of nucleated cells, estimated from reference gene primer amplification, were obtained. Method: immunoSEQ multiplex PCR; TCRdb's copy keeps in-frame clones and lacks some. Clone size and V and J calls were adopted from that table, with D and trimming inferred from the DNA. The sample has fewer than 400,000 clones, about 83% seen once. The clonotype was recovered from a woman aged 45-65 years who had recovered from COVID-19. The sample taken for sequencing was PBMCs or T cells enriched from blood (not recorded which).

The CDR3 loop is CASSLDSGGTGNEQFF. For the CDR3, the DNA is TGTGCCAGCAGCCTCGATAGCGGGGGGACCGGCAATGAGCAGTTCTTC. V gene TRBV9 combines with J gene TRBJ2-1, with TRBD2 identical over 10 bases. Germline CDR1 is SGDLS and CDR2 is YYNGEE. Trimming cost V 4 bases and J 6 bases; bases outside gene matches: 10. The CDR3 is made up of 16 amino acids.